The rows below give T cell receptor beta chains drawn from one sample of a study of PD-1 blockade in classical Hodgkin lymphoma. TCRdb's table, derived via immunoSEQ multiplex PCR, lists solely in-frame clones and lacks some. The table includes approximately 100,000 clones, 83% detected once. The sample in question was peripheral blood mononuclear cells (PBMCs), obtained before the fourth cycle of nivolumab. The receptors were sampled from a human donor with classical Hodgkin lymphoma. CDR3s include the opening cysteine and the closing phenylalanine or tryptophan. A D gene is named only where the DNA matches it firmly. Clone sizes are given selectively: once, few, many, or a class where the clone is expanded.

clone_size	v_call	j_call	d_call	cdr3_nt	cdr3_aa
few	TRBV18	TRBJ2-7	NA	TGTGCCAGCTCACCCTTCTATCGCGAGCAGTACTTC	CASSPFYREQYF
NA	TRBV7-8	TRBJ2-5	NA	TGTGCCAGCAGCTTCCGCACAGCCGAGACCCAGTACTTC	CASSFRTAETQYF
few	TRBV9	TRBJ1-2	NA	TGTGCCAGCAGCGTAGGGACAGTGGGCTACACCTTC	CASSVGTVGYTF
NA	TRBV19	TRBJ1-2	NA	TGTGCCAGTAGTATAAACAGGGCTGACTATGGCTACACCTTC	CASSINRADYGYTF
NA	TRBV9	TRBJ2-2	NA	TGTGCCAGCAGCGTATTCACCCGCGGGGAGCTGTTTTTT	CASSVFTRGELFF
NA	TRBV5-1	TRBJ2-1	NA	TGCGCCAGCAGCTTAGGGACCAACAATGAGCAGTTCTTC	CASSLGTNNEQFF
NA	TRBV7-6	TRBJ1-6	TRBD1	TGTGCCAGCAGCTTAGCGTTCAGGGGGTCGCAATCACCCCTCCACTTT	CASSLAFRGSQSPLHF
NA	TRBV7-2	TRBJ2-1	TRBD2	TGTGCCAGCAGCTTAAGGCGGGGGGAGGGTGAGCAGTTCTTC	CASSLRRGEGEQFF
NA	TRBV19	TRBJ2-3	TRBD1	TGTGCCAGTAACGACTTACCGGGACAGGGGCCGGATACGCAGTATTTT	CASNDLPGQGPDTQYF
NA	TRBV5-1	TRBJ2-5	TRBD2	TGCGCCAGCAGCTTGGAACTAGCGGGAGGGTGGGAGACCCAGTACTTC	CASSLELAGGWETQYF
NA	TRBV6-6	TRBJ1-3	NA	TGTGCCAGCAGGGATCCGGGACGAGGAAACACCATATATTTT	CASRDPGRGNTIYF
many	TRBV4-1	TRBJ2-7	NA	TGCGCCAGCAGCCAAGAGACCGGACTCGCCTACGAGCAGTACTTC	CASSQETGLAYEQYF
few	TRBV5-4	TRBJ2-5	TRBD2	TGTGCCAGCAGCTCCCAGAAGGGGACTAGCCTGGAGACCCAGTACTTC	CASSSQKGTSLETQYF
NA	TRBV7-3	TRBJ2-2	TRBD1	TGTGCCAGCAGCTTACTCGGGACAGGGTACACCGGGGAGCTGTTTTTT	CASSLLGTGYTGELFF
few	TRBV5-1	TRBJ2-7	NA	TGCGCCAGCGGAGAACAGGGTCCCTCCGAGCAGTACTTC	CASGEQGPSEQYF
NA	TRBV9	TRBJ1-3	NA	TGTGCCAGCAGCGTAGAATCAACGTCTGGAAACACCATATATTTT	CASSVESTSGNTIYF
NA	TRBV19	TRBJ1-2	NA	TGTGCCAGTAGTCCCCGGACAGAAACCTATGGCTACACCTTC	CASSPRTETYGYTF
NA	TRBV10-3	TRBJ1-1	NA	TGTGCCTCCCGGGAGGCGGGTGAAGCTTTCTTT	CASREAGEAFF
NA	TRBV10-2	TRBJ1-5	NA	TGCGCCAGCAGTGACGACACCTCCCGACAGCCCCAGCATTTT	CASSDDTSRQPQHF
NA	TRBV27	TRBJ2-3	TRBD2	TGTGCCAGCGGTCGGGACGGCCCTGGGACTAGCGGGCTAGATACGCAGTATTTT	CASGRDGPGTSGLDTQYF
NA	TRBV2	TRBJ2-7	NA	TGTGCCAGCAGTGTGGGAACTAGCCGCGAGCAGTACTTC	CASSVGTSREQYF
NA	TRBV9	TRBJ2-5	NA	TGTGCCAGCAGCCCCCCCCAGGGGCGGTCCGGGGAGACCCAGTACTTC	CASSPPQGRSGETQYF
NA	TRBV6-4	TRBJ2-3	NA	TGTGCCAGCAGTGTCGACCACTCAGGGGATACGCAGTATTTT	CASSVDHSGDTQYF
NA	TRBV10-3	TRBJ2-7	NA	TGTGCCATCAGTGAGTCGATGGCCAGCGAGCAGTACTTC	CAISESMASEQYF
NA	TRBV7-9	TRBJ2-3	NA	TGTGCCAGCAGCTTCGAGCTGCGAGGTGATACGCAGTATTTT	CASSFELRGDTQYF
NA	TRBV23-1	TRBJ2-7	TRBD1	TGCGCCAGCAGTCAATGGCGACAGGGCTACGAGCAGTACTTC	CASSQWRQGYEQYF
once	TRBV5-4	TRBJ2-5	TRBD1	TGTGCCAGCAGCAAGGGACAGGGTGGCTACCAAGAGACCCAGTACTTC	CASSKGQGGYQETQYF
NA	TRBV5-4	TRBJ1-2	NA	TGTGCCAGCAGCACGGTAGGACAGACTTTCTATGGCTACACCTTC	CASSTVGQTFYGYTF
NA	TRBV19	TRBJ2-2	NA	TGTGCCAGTTCCGGGACACTCGGTTGGTACACCGGGGAGCTGTTTTTT	CASSGTLGWYTGELFF
NA	TRBV11-2	TRBJ1-2	NA	TGTGCCAGCAGCTTAGCTGCGACATCGGGCTATGGCTACACCTTC	CASSLAATSGYGYTF
NA	TRBV7-3	TRBJ2-2	NA	TGTGCCAGCAGCCGCCGGAAGGGGACCCCGAACACCGGGGAGCTGTTTTTT	CASSRRKGTPNTGELFF
NA	TRBV23-1	TRBJ1-3	NA	TGCGCCAGCAGTCAGCATCAAGGGGAGTTTGGAAACACCATATATTTT	CASSQHQGEFGNTIYF
NA	TRBV6-1	TRBJ2-7	NA	TGTGCCAGCAGTGATGAATGGGTCAGCAATAACGAGCAGTACTTC	CASSDEWVSNNEQYF
NA	TRBV11-2	TRBJ2-3	TRBD2	TGTGCCAGCAGCTTAGACCTAGCGGAGCAGTATTTT	CASSLDLAEQYF
NA	TRBV18	TRBJ1-6	TRBD1	TGTGCCAGCTCACCAGTCACAGGGGGCGATAATTCACCCCTCCACTTT	CASSPVTGGDNSPLHF
NA	TRBV30	TRBJ1-1	NA	TGTGCCTGGAGCCCAGGGTCCACTGAAGCTTTCTTT	CAWSPGSTEAFF